This T cell receptor beta chain was sequenced in a study of blood T cell repertoires in COVID-19. Study-wide context: Researchers got acute and convalescent COVID-19 samples from the United States, Italy and Spain. PBMCs, B-cell-depleted T cells, or T cells provided the cDNA or gDNA that made up the material.

In the authors' methods: Amplification of reference gene primers provided the estimated nucleated cell counts. Only in-frame clones appear in the TCRdb table, and some are missing; sequencing was by immunoSEQ multiplex PCR. That table furnishes V, J and clone size, whereas the DNA furnished D and trimming. The sample lists about 59,000 clones, roughly 70% occurring once. After removal of 6 bases from V and 0 bases from J, the junction contained 9 bases not matched to a gene. The CDR3 runs to 17 residues. Germline loops: CDR1 ENHRY, CDR2 SYGVKD. The sample holds a few counts of this clone. This chain joins TRBV10-3 and TRBJ1-5; 9 nucleotides match TRBD1. Sequenced sample: peripheral blood. The sequence came from a woman aged 70 to 79 with acute or convalescent COVID-19. The CDR3 protein is CAISPGQGLYSNQPQHF. For the CDR3, the DNA is TGTGCCATCAGCCCGGGACAGGGTCTTTATAGCAATCAGCCCCAGCATTTT.